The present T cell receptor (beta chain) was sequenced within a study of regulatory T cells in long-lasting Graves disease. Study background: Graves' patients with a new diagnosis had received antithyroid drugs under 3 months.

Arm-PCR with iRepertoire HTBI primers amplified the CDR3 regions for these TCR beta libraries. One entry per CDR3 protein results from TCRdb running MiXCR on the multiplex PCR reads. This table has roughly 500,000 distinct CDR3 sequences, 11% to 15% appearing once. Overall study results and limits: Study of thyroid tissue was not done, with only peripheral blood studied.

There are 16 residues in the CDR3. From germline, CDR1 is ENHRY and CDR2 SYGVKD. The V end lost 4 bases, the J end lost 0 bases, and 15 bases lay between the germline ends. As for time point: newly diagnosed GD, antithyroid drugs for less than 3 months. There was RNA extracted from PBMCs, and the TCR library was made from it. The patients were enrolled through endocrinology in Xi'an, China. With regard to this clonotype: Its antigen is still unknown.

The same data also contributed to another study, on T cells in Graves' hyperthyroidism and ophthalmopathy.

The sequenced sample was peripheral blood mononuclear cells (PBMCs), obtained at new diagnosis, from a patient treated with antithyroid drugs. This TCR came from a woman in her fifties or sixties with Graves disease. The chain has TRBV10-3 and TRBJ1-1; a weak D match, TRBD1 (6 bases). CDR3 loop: CAISASRYRVNTEAFF. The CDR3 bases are TGTGCCATCAGTGCCTCCAGGTACAGGGTGAACACTGAAGCTTTCTTT.